These 30 T cell receptor beta chains originate from one sample sequenced in a study of shared clonotypes between healthy human individuals. Sequenced by immunoSEQ multiplex PCR; TCRdb stores in-frame clones only, minus some. The sample lists 2 million to 2.5 million clones; under 97% were seen once. Specimen: naive CD4+ T cells sorted from blood. Stated subset: CD45RA+ positively selected. The receptors come from a man between 18 and 35 years old in good health.

The gene calls are TRBV6-6 and TRBJ2-7; tentatively, D is TRBD1 (6 bases). This CDR3 has 16 amino acids. The germline V and J ends were trimmed by 2 bases and 0 bases, with 14 bases remaining between them. The V gene's germline CDR1 is MNHNY and CDR2 SVGAGI (reference sequence). As DNA, the CDR3 is TGTGCCAGCAGTTACCTATGGGACACCAGCTCCTACGAGCAGTACTTC. Its protein is CASSYLWDTSSYEQYF.

The chain recombines TRBV6-5 with TRBJ1-1; D remains unclear. The V end lost 7 bases, the J end lost 2 bases, and 11 bases lay between the germline ends. Germline V gene lookup returns CDR1 MNHEY and CDR2 SVGAGI. The CDR3 spans 13 residues. The CDR3 loop reads CASTQKGNTEAFF. CDR3 sequence (DNA): TGTGCCAGCACCCAGAAGGGTAACACTGAAGCTTTCTTT.

The chain has TRBV28 and TRBJ2-7; D is perhaps TRBD1 or TRBD2 (5 bases each). The germline V and J ends were trimmed by 3 bases and 4 bases, with 22 bases remaining between them. The CDR3 is 17 residues long. Germline V gene lookup returns CDR1 MDHEN and CDR2 SYDVKM. CDR3 nucleotides: TGTGCCAGCAGTTTCCGCGGGCTGAGGGGCGCTGGTTACGAGCAGTACTTC. Its protein product is CASSFRGLRGAGYEQYF.

For this clone: Different DNA sequences within this sample yield the same CDR3. This chain links TRBV9 with TRBJ1-3; D is unclear. Looked up from germline, CDR1 is SGDLS and CDR2 is YYNGEE. The CDR3 consists of 15 residues. The V gene lost 0 bases and the J gene lost 1 base, with 8 bases spanning the gap. DNA of the CDR3: TGTGCCAGCAGCGTAGGGGAAATATCTGGAAACACCATATATTTT. This gives the protein CASSVGEISGNTIYF.

The chain's CDR3 is CASSPGGTGFLYGYTF. The CDR3 DNA reads TGTGCCAGCAGCCCAGGCGGGACAGGGTTCCTCTATGGCTACACCTTC. The gene calls are TRBV5-5 and TRBJ1-2; TRBD1 aligns across 9 bases. V was pared by 4 bases and J by 4 bases, with 11 bases of the junction left unmatched. The length of the CDR3 is 16 residues. Germline V CDR1 and CDR2: SGHKS, YYEKEE (reference sequence).

V is TRBV30 and J is TRBJ2-7; unclear D gene. This CDR3 contains 12 residues. Germline V gene sequence: CDR1 GTSNPN, CDR2 SVGIG (reference sequence). V was shortened by 4 bases and J by 2 bases, with 9 bases between the two germline ends. CDR3 coding DNA: TGTGCCTGGACGGGCAGGACCTACGAGCAGTACTTC. Its protein product is CAWTGRTYEQYF.

Written as DNA, the CDR3 is TGTGCCAGCAGTTACCTAGGGGACAGTTTAGAGACCCAGTACTTC. Protein: CASSYLGDSLETQYF. V and J are TRBV6-6 and TRBJ2-5; 7 bases are a match to TRBD1. The CDR3 runs 15 residues. Looked up from germline, CDR1 is MNHNY and CDR2 is SVGAGI (reference sequence). Losses at the gene ends were 2 bases for V and 4 bases for J; bases not matched to a gene: 7.

The chain carries TRBV4-1 and TRBJ2-2; 10 bases agree with TRBD1. The CDR3 runs 17 residues. V lost 4 bases to trimming and J lost 5 bases; unmatched junction nucleotides: 10. CDR1 MGHRA and CDR2 YSYEKL come from the germline V gene. In DNA form, the CDR3 reads TGCGCCAGCAGCCGAGGAGGGACAGGGGAAGGTACCGGGGAGCTGTTTTTT. It encodes CASSRGGTGEGTGELFF.

The chain uses TRBV19 and TRBJ1-2; TRBD1 might be the D (5 bases). CDR3 length: 13 residues. Germline values: CDR1 LNHDA, CDR2 SQIVND (reference sequence). With 5 bases removed from V and 8 bases from J, the gap between germline ends came to 15 bases. The CDR3 sequence is CASSPGPRRGYTF. The CDR3 bases are TGTGCCAGTAGTCCGGGACCTCGGCGCGGCTACACCTTC.

Details on this clone: In the same sample, other DNA sequences code for this CDR3. The V gene is TRBV10-2, the J gene TRBJ1-1, with D unclear. This CDR3 has 12 residues. From germline, CDR1 is WSHSY and CDR2 SAAADI. V was trimmed by 6 bases and J by 1 base, leaving 6 bases between them. In DNA form, the CDR3 reads TGCGCCAGCAGCCCAGGGAACACTGAAGCTTTCTTT. Translating it yields CASSPGNTEAFF.

This clone occurred once. The genes are TRBV6-5 and TRBJ2-7, with D maybe TRBD2 (5 bases). The CDR3 is 12 amino acids. The V end was cut by 6 bases, the J end by 7 bases, with 13 bases between. CDR1 and CDR2 (germline): MNHEY, SVGAGI. The CDR3 sequence: CASSQKPGEQYF. The CDR3, as DNA: TGTGCCAGCAGCCAAAAACCGGGAGAGCAGTACTTC.

The chain recombines TRBV7-9 with TRBJ1-6; a possible D gene is TRBD1 (5 bases). In germline, CDR1 is SEHNR, CDR2 FQNEAQ (reference sequence). CDR3 size: 15 residues. V was clipped by 1 base and J by 10 bases, with 14 bases between them. DNA of the CDR3: TGTGCCAGCAGCTTAGTATTAGGGGACGGCTCACCCCTCCACTTT. It encodes CASSLVLGDGSPLHF.

This clone was recorded once. The rearrangement links TRBV4-1 to TRBJ2-7; no definite D call. Deletions cut 3 bases from V and 1 base from J, with 7 bases between. The V gene's germline CDR1 is MGHRA and CDR2 YSYEKL. This CDR3 is built from 13 residues. The CDR3: CASSHRESYEQYF. CDR3 nucleotide sequence: TGCGCCAGCAGCCATAGGGAATCCTACGAGCAGTACTTC.

This clone was observed a few times. The V and J genes are TRBV7-9 and TRBJ1-2, with 9 bases identical to TRBD1. CDR1 and CDR2 from the germline V gene are SEHNR and FQNEAQ (reference sequence). Germline trimming cut 4 bases from V and 0 bases from J; bases unmatched to any gene: 3. The CDR3 has 15 amino acids. The CDR3 reads CASSSDRGANYGYTF. DNA for the CDR3: TGTGCCAGCAGCTCGGACAGGGGAGCTAACTATGGCTACACCTTC.

This chain connects TRBV2 to TRBJ2-6; TRBD1 agrees at 9 bases. Germline assignment: CDR1 SNHLY and CDR2 FYNNEI. The CDR3 covers 19 residues. The trim removed 6 bases at V and 0 bases at J, leaving 12 bases unmatched. The CDR3 coding sequence is TGTGCCAGCAGGGACCCGGGACAGGGAACAGACTCTGGGGCCAACGTCCTGACTTTC. Translated: CASRDPGQGTDSGANVLTF.

The V and J genes are TRBV19 and TRBJ1-5; D possibly corresponds to TRBD1 (6 bases). There are 15 residues in the CDR3. The germline CDR1 and CDR2 sequences are LNHDA and SQIVND (reference sequence). Trimming took 7 bases from V and 5 from J, leaving 18 bases between them. The CDR3 protein is CASTHSGAFYQPQHF. In DNA form, the CDR3 reads TGTGCCAGTACCCATTCGGGGGCCTTCTATCAGCCCCAGCATTTT. Using reference TRBV19 and TRBJ1-5 for the parts outside the CDR3, the full variable domain is DGGITQSPKYLFRKEGQNVTLSCEQNLNHDAMYWYRQDPGQGLRLIYYSQIVNDFQKGDIAEGYSVSREKKESFPLTVTSAQKNPTAFYLCASTHSGAFYQPQHFGDGTRLSIL.

This chain links TRBV7-9 with TRBJ2-3; 8 bases match TRBD2. The J segment lost 2 bases and the V segment lost 5 bases, leaving 6 bases of the junction unmatched. The CDR3 sequence is 15 residues long. In germline, CDR1 is SEHNR, CDR2 FQNEAQ (reference sequence). CDR3 in DNA: TGTGCCAGCAGCCTCCAGCGGGGGCTCACAGATACGCAGTATTTT. This codes for CASSLQRGLTDTQYF.

This sequence joins TRBV30 and TRBJ1-1; D is undetermined. Germline V gene data show CDR1 as GTSNPN and CDR2 as SVGIG (reference sequence). CDR3 length equals 16 residues. Trimming removed 0 bases from V and 12 bases from J, with 26 bases in between. The CDR3 bases are TGTGCCTGGAGTGTACAGTTGGGATTCGCAGGAGGAGTACCTTTCTTT. It translates to CAWSVQLGFAGGVPFF.

The CDR3 region has the DNA TGTGCCAGCAGCAAATTAACGGCAGGTCAAGAGACCCAGTACTTC. This encodes CASSKLTAGQETQYF. The chain combines TRBV21-1 with TRBJ2-5; the D call of TRBD1 is as the table states it, not checked on the DNA. TRBV21-1 is described as a pseudogene. The CDR3 runs to 15 residues.

The rearrangement uses TRBV7-2 and TRBJ1-2, with no clear D. Per germline, CDR1 SGHTA and CDR2 FQGNSA. Trimming took off 5 bases at V and 6 bases at J, with 13 bases between the two ends. The CDR3 length is 13 residues. The CDR3 DNA reads as TGTGCCAGCAGCCAGGAGCTACTGAATGGCTACACCTTC. Protein product: CASSQELLNGYTF.

The CDR3 nucleotides read TGTGCCAGCAGCTCAGCAGGGTCGTACACCGGGGAGCTGTTTTTT. Protein product: CASSSAGSYTGELFF. V gene TRBV7-3 combines with J gene TRBJ2-2; D possibly corresponds to TRBD1 (5 bases). CDR1 is SGHTA, CDR2 FQGTGA, per germline. The CDR3 is made up of 15 amino acids. V dropped 4 bases and J dropped 3 bases, with 12 bases sitting between them.

The chain recombines TRBV30 with TRBJ2-4, with 7 bases aligning to TRBD1. The CDR3 has 15 residues. CDR1 and CDR2 (germline): GTSNPN, SVGIG (reference sequence). The V segment lost 4 bases and the J segment 3 bases; nucleotides outside the gene matches: 9. The chain's CDR3 is CAWTQRGPDKNIQYF. In nucleotides, the CDR3 is TGTGCCTGGACCCAGAGGGGGCCCGACAAAAACATTCAGTACTTC. Based on the CDR3 plus reference TRBV30 and TRBJ2-4, the full variable domain is SQTIHQWPATLVQPVGSPLSLECTVEGTSNPNLYWYRQAAGRGLQLLFYSVGIGQISSEVPQNLSASRPQDRQFILSSKKLLLSDSGFYLCAWTQRGPDKNIQYFGAGTRLSVL.

CDR3 nucleotide sequence: TGTGCCAGCAGCTATAACAGGGGGCGAGGGGAGACCCAGTACTTC. The encoded protein is CASSYNRGRGETQYF. The rearrangement uses TRBV7-2 and TRBJ2-5; 9 bases map to TRBD1. V lost 4 bases and J lost 5; bases outside the gene matches: 8. Germline-derived CDR1 and CDR2 are SGHTA and FQGNSA. This CDR3 has 15 residues. Looking up the rest from reference TRBV7-2 and TRBJ2-5 gives the full variable domain: GAGVSQSPSNKVTEKGKDVELRCDPISGHTALYWYRQSLGQGLEFLIYFQGNSAPDKSGLPSDRFSAERTGGSVSTLTIQRTQQEDSAVYLCASSYNRGRGETQYFGPGTRLLVL.

The chain is built from TRBV11-2 and TRBJ2-7; 9 bases are shared with TRBD1. V trimming: 5 bases; J trimming: 3 bases; junction bases outside the gene matches: 5. This CDR3 is 14 amino acids long. The germline gives CDR1 SGHAT, CDR2 FQNNGV. The CDR3 loop is CASSPGTGLYEQYF. The CDR3 region has the DNA TGTGCCAGCAGCCCCGGGACAGGGCTCTACGAGCAGTACTTC.

This chain connects TRBV9 to TRBJ2-5; a possible D gene is TRBD2 (6 bases). The CDR3 extends over 15 amino acids. Trimming stripped 4 bases from V and 7 bases from J, with 20 bases between. The germline CDR1 and CDR2 sequences are SGDLS and YYNGEE. CDR3 region: CASSLESSVGGTQYF. DNA for the CDR3: TGTGCCAGCAGCCTCGAATCCTCGGTCGGGGGGACCCAGTACTTC. The whole variable domain, filled in from reference TRBV9 and TRBJ2-5, reads DSGVTQTPKHLITATGQRVTLRCSPRSGDLSVYWYQQSLDQGLQFLIQYYNGEERAKGNILERFSAQQFPDLHSELNLSSLELGDSALYFCASSLESSVGGTQYFGPGTRLLVL.

Comments on this clone: The same CDR3 can be traced to other DNA sequences in this sample. The chain couples TRBV5-1 to TRBJ1-1, with TRBD1 matching over 8 bases. The V segment lost 4 bases and the J segment 2 bases; nucleotides outside the gene matches: 4. The germline V gene encodes CDR1 SGHRS and CDR2 YFSETQ. The CDR3 covers 14 residues. This chain's CDR3 is CASSPGQGNTEAFF. CDR3 nucleotides: TGCGCCAGCAGCCCCGGACAGGGTAACACTGAAGCTTTCTTT.

A remark on this clone: This specimen includes other DNA sequences encoding the same CDR3. The chain recombines TRBV28 with TRBJ2-7; D gene ambiguous. The V and J ends lost 5 bases and 4 bases respectively, with 3 bases between them. The CDR3 runs to 10 residues. Germline loops: CDR1 MDHEN, CDR2 SYDVKM. This CDR3 reads CASSRYEQYF. In nucleotides, the CDR3 is TGTGCCAGCAGTCGATACGAGCAGTACTTC.

The J gene is TRBJ2-3, the V gene TRBV5-6; 9 bases are a match to TRBD2. Germline V gives CDR1 SGHDT, CDR2 YYEEEE. The V gene end was trimmed by 0 bases and the J gene end by 4 bases; junction bases not matched to a gene: 6. This CDR3 has 16 amino acids. The CDR3 region is CASSLELAGGSDTQYF. CDR3 sequence (DNA): TGTGCCAGCAGCTTGGAGTTGGCGGGAGGGTCAGATACGCAGTATTTT.

The gene calls are TRBV7-9 and TRBJ2-6; D gene ambiguous. Germline CDR1 and CDR2: SEHNR and FQNEAQ (reference sequence). Trimming cost V 3 bases and J 2 bases, with 8 bases left between them. This CDR3 comprises 15 residues. CDR3 loop: CASSLGEAGANVLTF. CDR3 in DNA: TGTGCCAGCAGCTTGGGCGAGGCTGGGGCCAACGTCCTGACTTTC. Combining the CDR3 with reference TRBV7-9 and TRBJ2-6 gives the whole variable domain DTGVSQNPRHKITKRGQNVTFRCDPISEHNRLYWYRQTLGQGPEFLTYFQNEAQLEKSRLLSDRFSAERPKGSFSTLEIQRTEQGDSAMYLCASSLGEAGANVLTFGAGSRLTVL.

V usage is TRBV30 and J usage is TRBJ2-7; D is undetermined. CDR1 and CDR2 from the germline V gene are GTSNPN and SVGIG (reference sequence). The CDR3 covers 14 residues. The V gene lost 3 bases and the J gene lost 2 bases, with 14 bases spanning the gap. This chain's CDR3 is CAWSLALSPYEQYF. The CDR3 region has the DNA TGTGCCTGGAGCCTGGCCCTCTCCCCCTACGAGCAGTACTTC.